Below, one T cell receptor beta chain is given with its context. CDR3 length: 15 amino acids. V lost 1 base, J lost 5 bases, and 11 bases lay in between. Germline V CDR1 and CDR2: SGHAT, FQNNGV. These data belong to a study of shared clonotypes between healthy human individuals. Execution of the assay was at deep level. Using immunoSEQ multiplex PCR, the repertoire was profiled, and TCRdb retains in-frame clones only, with some absent. This table has roughly 2,300,000 clones, 85% to 95% appearing once. Study donors comprised healthy, HIV-negative adults devoid of recent acute infection or vaccination. CD45RA+ naive and CD45RA-negative memory subsets were separated from CD4+ cells.

The source of this sequence is a man between 18 and 35 years old in good health. Some clones in this sample may be carry-over from other donors' samples. The sample consisted of naive CD4+ T cells from PBMCs. Subset indicated: CD45RA+ positively selected. The chain carries TRBV11-2 and TRBJ2-2; possibly TRBD2 for D (5 bases). CDR3 bases: TGTGCCAGCAGCTTAGCGGGGAAACAAACCGGGGAGCTGTTTTTT. This codes for CASSLAGKQTGELFF.